This record covers a single TCR beta chain. Its target is not known. The record originates from a study of T-cell memory formation after mild COVID-19. Findings and caveats of the study: Shrinking CD4+ clones resided mostly in CM and EM, and CD8+ ones in EMRA. Within pre-infection memory, some responding clones were found, suggesting cross-reactive memory joined. Clones that contracted from day 15 to 85 were balanced CD4/CD8, while later expanders leaned CD4+.

V was shortened by 0 bases and J by 7 bases, with 15 bases between the two germline ends. In germline, CDR1 is DFQATT, CDR2 SNEGSKA (reference sequence). The CDR3 consists of 15 residues. Researchers used 5'RACE with constant-segment primers to make TCR alpha and TCR beta cDNA libraries that carry sample barcodes and UMIs. TCRdb fed the 5' RACE reads into MiXCR, producing one record per CDR3 protein. The sample yields 350,000 to 500,000 distinct CDR3 sequences, 20% to 30% seen once. The chain couples TRBV20-1 to TRBJ2-2, with TRBD2 as a possible D gene (5 bases). Sequenced input: PBMCs or a T cell subset sorted from them (not recorded which). The TCR originated in an adult woman who had mild COVID-19 (a few samples of this study predate the infection). Cell type and time point are not known. The CDR3 spells CSARDADHAGGELFF. CDR3 DNA: TGCAGTGCTAGAGACGCTGACCATGCGGGCGGGGAGCTGTTTTTT.